The 26 T cell receptor beta chains in this list originate from one sample, sequenced in a study of blood T cell repertoires in COVID-19. Repertoires were generated with immunoSEQ multiplex PCR, while TCRdb's copy carries only in-frame clones and drops some. This sample yields some 190,000 clones, of which approximately 80% are seen a single time; roughly 11% belongs to the top ten. Specimen: peripheral blood. These TCRs come from a woman in her thirties or forties with COVID-19, enrolled during active disease.

The chain links TRBV7-9 to TRBJ2-2; TRBD1 matches 9 bases. CDR1 SEHNR and CDR2 FQNEAQ come from the germline V gene (reference sequence). V lost 5 bases and J lost 5; bases outside the gene matches: 15. The CDR3 sequence is 18 residues long. The CDR3 nucleotides are TGTGCCAGCAGCGTGCGGGACAGGGCGGTCCCTAAAACCGGGGAGCTGTTTTTT. It translates to CASSVRDRAVPKTGELFF.

This sequence joins TRBV9 and TRBJ2-2, with 8 bases fitting TRBD1. CDR3 size: 15 residues. J was trimmed by 4 bases and V by 3 bases; bases with no gene match: 5. Germline V CDR1 and CDR2: SGDLS, YYNGEE. In DNA form, the CDR3 reads TGTGCCAGCAGCGCCCAGACAGGGGCCACCGGGGAGCTGTTTTTT. This gives the protein CASSAQTGATGELFF.

J is TRBJ1-1 and V is TRBV29-1, with TRBD1 as a possible D gene (5 bases). Trimming removed 3 bases at V and 5 bases at J, with 10 bases between. CDR1 SQVTM and CDR2 ANQGSEA come from the germline V gene. This CDR3 is built from 12 residues. Written as DNA, the CDR3 is TGCAGCGTTGATGGGGGGGAGACTGAAGCTTTCTTT. Amino acids: CSVDGGETEAFF.

This clone came up a few times. This CDR3 reads CASSARGGSYGDEQFF. CDR3 sequence (DNA): TGTGCCAGCAGTGCACGGGGGGGGTCCTACGGTGATGAGCAGTTCTTC. V gene TRBV6-1 combines with J gene TRBJ2-1; 8 bases are shared with TRBD2. The CDR3 runs 16 residues. Germline CDR1 and CDR2: MNHNS and SASEGT. With 4 bases clipped from V and 8 bases from J, the junction kept 13 bases outside the gene matches.

The chain has TRBV27 and TRBJ2-1, with 8 positions matching TRBD2. CDR1 and CDR2 (germline): MNHEY, SMNVEV (reference sequence). V lost 5 bases and J lost 3; bases outside the gene matches: 12. This CDR3 contains 17 residues. The CDR3 DNA sequence: TGTGCCAGCAGTCCTCCGGGGGGGGCTAGTTTCTACAATGAGCAGTTCTTC. This sequence encodes CASSPPGGASFYNEQFF.

This clone was found a few times. The chain employs TRBV29-1 and TRBJ2-1, with 7 bases aligning to TRBD2. Trimming cost V 0 bases and J 3 bases; bases outside gene matches: 5. CDR1 is SQVTM, CDR2 ANQGSEA, per germline. The CDR3 loop spans 15 amino acids. This chain's CDR3 is CSVEDGGGIYNEQFF. The CDR3 region has the DNA TGCAGCGTTGAAGATGGGGGGGGGATCTACAATGAGCAGTTCTTC.

The chain carries TRBV5-6 and TRBJ2-3; 9 bases match TRBD2. Germline loops: CDR1 SGHDT, CDR2 YYEEEE. The CDR3 is 14 residues long. Trimming removed 7 bases from V and 7 bases from J; junction bases left unmatched: 10. The CDR3 region is CASLAGAAVNTQYF. The CDR3 DNA reads as TGTGCCAGCTTAGCGGGGGCTGCGGTGAATACGCAGTATTTT.

This clone showed up just once. This rearrangement joins TRBV27 to TRBJ2-3, with 8 nucleotides matching TRBD1. In germline, CDR1 is MNHEY, CDR2 SMNVEV (reference sequence). The CDR3 length is 15 residues. J lost 5 bases, V lost 0 bases, and 4 bases had no gene match. CDR3 protein: CASSLSGRGLDTQYF. CDR3 DNA: TGTGCCAGCAGTTTATCTGGCAGGGGGCTAGATACGCAGTATTTT.

The chain recombines TRBV29-1 with TRBJ2-1; TRBD1 might be the D (5 bases). The CDR3 length is 15 residues. CDR1 is SQVTM and CDR2 is ANQGSEA in the germline V gene. V lost 4 bases, J lost 6 bases, and 19 bases lay in between. CDR3 sequence (DNA): TGCAGCGTTGTTGAAGTGGACAAACCAGTCAATGAGCAGTTCTTC. It specifies CSVVEVDKPVNEQFF.

The gene calls are TRBV10-3 and TRBJ2-7; TRBD1 might be the D (6 bases). Germline V lookup: CDR1 ENHRY, CDR2 SYGVKD. The ends were cut back, 5 bases at V and 5 bases at J, with 19 bases in the middle. CDR3 size: 15 residues. CDR3 in amino acids: CAISSTGSPLDEQYF. The CDR3 coding sequence is TGTGCCATCAGTTCCACAGGGAGCCCCCTTGACGAGCAGTACTTC.

This clone was counted a single time. Here the CDR3 reads CASSHGTFTDTQYF. The CDR3, as DNA: TGCGCCAGCAGCCATGGGACTTTCACAGATACGCAGTATTTT. The V and J genes are TRBV4-1 and TRBJ2-3; weak D call: TRBD2 (6 bases). The CDR3 loop spans 14 amino acids. The germline CDR1 and CDR2 sequences are MGHRA and YSYEKL. V was clipped by 3 bases and J by 2 bases, with 9 bases between them.

This clone was observed a handful of times. The gene calls are TRBV6-5 and TRBJ1-1; the D is unclear. Germline V gene data show CDR1 as MNHEY and CDR2 as SVGAGI. V lost 6 bases to trimming and J lost 7 bases, with 15 bases between them. The CDR3 spans 13 residues. CDR3 in amino acids: CASSRGQEGEAFF. Here the CDR3 DNA reads TGTGCCAGCAGCCGCGGGCAGGAGGGTGAAGCTTTCTTT.

The J gene is TRBJ1-3, the V gene TRBV28; D possibly corresponds to TRBD1 (6 bases). The CDR3 is 16 amino acids. Germline loops: CDR1 MDHEN, CDR2 SYDVKM. V gave up 1 base and J gave up 0 bases, with 10 bases separating them. The CDR3 reads CASSLSQGNSGNTIYF. The CDR3 bases are TGTGCCAGCAGTTTATCCCAGGGGAACTCTGGAAACACCATATATTTT.

V and J are TRBV4-1 and TRBJ1-1, with no clear D. CDR3 length equals 14 residues. Germline assignment: CDR1 MGHRA and CDR2 YSYEKL. V was clipped by 0 bases and J by 7 bases, with 12 bases between them. The CDR3 sequence: CASSQEYGKGEAFF. The CDR3 DNA sequence: TGCGCCAGCAGCCAAGAATACGGGAAAGGTGAAGCTTTCTTT.

The chain carries TRBV9 and TRBJ2-2; D uncertain. V shed 4 bases and J shed 7 bases, with 14 bases lying between them. This CDR3 is built from 14 residues. Germline V gene sequence: CDR1 SGDLS, CDR2 YYNGEE. The CDR3 sequence: CASSPQVDDGELFF. For the CDR3, the DNA is TGTGCCAGCAGCCCGCAGGTAGATGACGGGGAGCTGTTTTTT.

The rearrangement uses TRBV15 and TRBJ2-1, with 8 bases matching TRBD2. J lost 2 bases, V lost 5 bases, and 8 bases had no gene match. Germline assignment: CDR1 LNHNV and CDR2 YYDKDF (reference sequence). This CDR3 is built from 16 residues. CDR3 DNA sequence: TGTGCCACCAGCTCCTGGGCGGGAGGACCCTACAATGAGCAGTTCTTC. Translated: CATSSWAGGPYNEQFF.

The chain joins TRBV4-2 to TRBJ1-4; 7 bases match TRBD1. Trimming cost V 3 bases and J 4 bases; bases outside gene matches: 5. The CDR3 runs 15 residues. The germline gives CDR1 LGHNA, CDR2 YNFKEQ. The CDR3 loop reads CASSHETGFNEKLFF. Here the CDR3 DNA reads TGTGCCAGCAGCCACGAGACAGGGTTTAATGAAAAACTGTTTTTT.

The chain employs TRBV20-1 and TRBJ2-3; D is unresolved. The CDR3 is made up of 11 amino acids. The V gene lost 6 bases and the J gene lost 4 bases, with 8 bases spanning the gap. Per the germline V gene, CDR1 is DFQATT and CDR2 is SNEGSKA (reference sequence). This chain's CDR3 is CSASSPDTQYF. The DNA of the CDR3 is TGCAGTGCCTCGTCCCCAGATACGCAGTATTTT.

This clone was seen a few times. The chain is built from TRBV11-2 and TRBJ1-5; possibly TRBD1 for D (6 bases). Germline loops: CDR1 SGHAT, CDR2 FQNNGV. The CDR3 extends over 14 amino acids. V was shortened by 5 bases and J by 5 bases, with 13 bases between the two germline ends. CDR3 nucleotide sequence: TGTGCCAGCAGCCTCACAGGGACCTATCAGCCCCAGCATTTT. Translation gives CASSLTGTYQPQHF. The variable domain in full, completed from reference TRBV11-2 and TRBJ1-5, reads EAGVAQSPRYKIIEKRQSVAFWCNPISGHATLYWYQQILGQGPKLLIQFQNNGVVDDSQLPKDRFSAERLKGVDSTLKIQPAKLEDSAVYLCASSLTGTYQPQHFGDGTRLSIL.

This clone was detected a few times. CDR3 sequence: CASRAQGYPYEQYF. The CDR3 DNA is TGTGCCAGCAGAGCACAGGGGTACCCCTACGAGCAGTACTTC. The J gene is TRBJ2-7, the V gene TRBV2; TRBD1 agrees at 7 bases. The trim removed 6 bases at V and 2 bases at J, leaving 7 bases unmatched. Germline V gives CDR1 SNHLY, CDR2 FYNNEI. The CDR3 is made up of 14 amino acids.

This chain uses TRBV10-3 with TRBJ2-5, with D unresolved. The CDR3 length is 15 residues. CDR1 and CDR2 from the germline V gene are ENHRY and SYGVKD. The germline V and J ends were trimmed by 2 bases and 2 bases, with 12 bases remaining between them. Here the CDR3 DNA reads TGTGCCATCAGTGAGGCCGCAGTCCAACAAGAGACCCAGTACTTC. This translates into CAISEAAVQQETQYF.

As to this clone: A read error may account for a junction end that differs from germline. The V gene is TRBV7-7, the J gene TRBJ2-7; maybe TRBD1 (5 bases). The CDR3 runs to 13 residues. CDR1 is SSHAT, CDR2 FNYEAQ, per germline (reference sequence). The CDR3 nucleotides read TGTGCTAGCAGCTTAGTCAGGGAAGGCGAGCAGTACTTC. Protein sequence: CASSLVREGEQYF.

The chain is built from TRBV12-3 or TRBV12-4 and TRBJ2-5, with 7 nucleotides matching TRBD2. This CDR3 region has 13 residues. Trimming removed 6 bases from V and 5 bases from J; junction bases left unmatched: 6. Here the CDR3 reads CASRGGVRETQYF. The CDR3 DNA reads TGTGCCAGCAGGGGGGGGGTTCGGGAGACCCAGTACTTC.

This clone was found once. The genes are TRBV11-3 and TRBJ2-1; 9 nucleotides agree with TRBD1. This CDR3 has 15 amino acids. Germline CDR1 and CDR2: SGHNT and YENEEA. Trimming at V came to 4 bases and at J to 5 bases, leaving 6 bases not matched to a gene. The CDR3 bases are TGTGCCAGCAGCTCAGGGACAGGGTTCAACAATGAGCAGTTCTTC. Protein: CASSSGTGFNNEQFF. Full variable domain (outside the CDR3, taken from reference TRBV11-3 and TRBJ2-1): EAGVVQSPRYKIIEKKQPVAFWCNPISGHNTLYWYLQNLGQGPELLIRYENEEAVDDSQLPKDRFSAERLKGVDSTLKIQPAELGDSAVYLCASSSGTGFNNEQFFGPGTRLTVL.

The genes are TRBV5-1 and TRBJ2-7, with 7 bases identical to TRBD1. Germline V lookup: CDR1 SGHRS, CDR2 YFSETQ. V dropped 2 bases and J dropped 0; count of bases not matched to a gene: 5. The CDR3 is 15 residues long. This chain's CDR3 is CASSFSTGSSYEQYF. The CDR3 coding sequence is TGCGCCAGCAGCTTTTCGACAGGGAGCTCCTACGAGCAGTACTTC.

The chain recombines TRBV7-2 with TRBJ2-1, with 8 positions matching TRBD2. Germline CDR1 reads SGHTA; CDR2 reads FQGNSA. The V gene end was trimmed by 0 bases and the J gene end by 15 bases; junction bases not matched to a gene: 10. This CDR3 comprises 14 residues. CDR3 DNA sequence: TGTGCCAGCAGCTTAGCGGGGAGCGGGAGATCCCCGTTCTTC. This sequence encodes CASSLAGSGRSPFF.